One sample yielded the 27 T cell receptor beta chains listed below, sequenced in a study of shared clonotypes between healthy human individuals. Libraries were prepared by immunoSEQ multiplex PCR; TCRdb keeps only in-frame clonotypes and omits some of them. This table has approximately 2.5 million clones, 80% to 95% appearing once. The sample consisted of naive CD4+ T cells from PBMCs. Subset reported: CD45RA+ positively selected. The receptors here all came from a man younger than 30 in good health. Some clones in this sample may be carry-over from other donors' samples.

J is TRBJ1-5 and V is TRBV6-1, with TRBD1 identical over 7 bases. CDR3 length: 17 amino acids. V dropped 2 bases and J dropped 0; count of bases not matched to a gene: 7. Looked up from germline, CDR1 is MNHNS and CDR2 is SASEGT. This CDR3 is CASSERRTGVSNQPQHF. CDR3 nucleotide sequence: TGTGCCAGCAGTGAACGACGGACAGGAGTTAGCAATCAGCCCCAGCATTTT.

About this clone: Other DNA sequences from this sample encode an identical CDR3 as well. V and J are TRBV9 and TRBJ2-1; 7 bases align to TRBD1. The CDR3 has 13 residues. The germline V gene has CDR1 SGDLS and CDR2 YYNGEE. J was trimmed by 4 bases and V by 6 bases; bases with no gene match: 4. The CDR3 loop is CASNRDSYNEQFF. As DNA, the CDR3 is TGTGCCAGCAACCGGGACAGTTACAATGAGCAGTTCTTC.

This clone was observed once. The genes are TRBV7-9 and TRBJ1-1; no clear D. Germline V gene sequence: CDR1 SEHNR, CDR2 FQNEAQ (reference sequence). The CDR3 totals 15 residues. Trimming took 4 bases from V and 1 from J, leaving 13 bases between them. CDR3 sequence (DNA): TGTGCCAGCAGCTCACCCCGACACAGGAACACTGAAGCTTTCTTT. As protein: CASSSPRHRNTEAFF.

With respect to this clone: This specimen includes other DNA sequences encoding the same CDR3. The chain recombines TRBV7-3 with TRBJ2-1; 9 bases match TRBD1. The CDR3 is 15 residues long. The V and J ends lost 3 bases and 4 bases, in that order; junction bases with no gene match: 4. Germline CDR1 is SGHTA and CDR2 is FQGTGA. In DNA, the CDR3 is TGTGCCAGCAGCTTTGACAGGGGGTCGTACAATGAGCAGTTCTTC. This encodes CASSFDRGSYNEQFF.

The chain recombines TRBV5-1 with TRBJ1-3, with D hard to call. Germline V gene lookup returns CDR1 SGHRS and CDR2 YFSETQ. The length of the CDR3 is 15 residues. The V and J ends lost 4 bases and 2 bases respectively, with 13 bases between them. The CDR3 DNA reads TGCGCCAGCAGCCCGAGTGTTTTAACTGGAAACACCATATATTTT. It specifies CASSPSVLTGNTIYF. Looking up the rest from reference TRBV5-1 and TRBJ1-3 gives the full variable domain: KAGVTQTPRYLIKTRGQQVTLSCSPISGHRSVSWYQQTPGQGLQFLFEYFSETQRNKGNFPGRFSGRQFSNSRSEMNVSTLELGDSALYLCASSPSVLTGNTIYFGEGSWLTVV.

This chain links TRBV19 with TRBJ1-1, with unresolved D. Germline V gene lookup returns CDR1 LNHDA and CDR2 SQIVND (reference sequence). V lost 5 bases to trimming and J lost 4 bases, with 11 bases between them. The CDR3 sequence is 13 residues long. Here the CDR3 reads CASSREGSTEAFF. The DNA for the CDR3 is TGTGCCAGTAGTCGGGAAGGGAGCACTGAAGCTTTCTTT.

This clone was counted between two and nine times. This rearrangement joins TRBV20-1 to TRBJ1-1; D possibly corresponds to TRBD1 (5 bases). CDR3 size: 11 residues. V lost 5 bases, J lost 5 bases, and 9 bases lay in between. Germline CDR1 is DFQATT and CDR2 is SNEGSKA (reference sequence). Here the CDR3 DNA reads TGCAGTGCTTTCGACAGAACTGAAGCTTTCTTT. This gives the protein CSAFDRTEAFF.

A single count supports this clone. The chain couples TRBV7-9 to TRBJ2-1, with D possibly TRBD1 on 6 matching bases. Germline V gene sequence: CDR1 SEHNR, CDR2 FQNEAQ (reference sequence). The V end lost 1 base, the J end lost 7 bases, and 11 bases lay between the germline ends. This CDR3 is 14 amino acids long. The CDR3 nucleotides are TGTGCCAGCAGCTTAGGGGGGCCTTGGAATGAGCAGTTCTTC. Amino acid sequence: CASSLGGPWNEQFF.

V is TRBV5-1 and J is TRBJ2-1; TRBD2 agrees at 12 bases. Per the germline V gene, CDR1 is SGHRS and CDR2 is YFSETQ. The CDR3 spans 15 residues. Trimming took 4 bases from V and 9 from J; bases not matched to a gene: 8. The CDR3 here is CASSVTSGRWIEQFF. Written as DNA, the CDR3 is TGCGCCAGCAGCGTGACTAGCGGGAGATGGATTGAGCAGTTCTTC.

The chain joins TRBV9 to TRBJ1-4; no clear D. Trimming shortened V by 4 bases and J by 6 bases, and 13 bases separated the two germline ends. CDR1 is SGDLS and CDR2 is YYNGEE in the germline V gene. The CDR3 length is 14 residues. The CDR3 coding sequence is TGTGCCAGCAGCCCACAGTTGCTGGATGAAAAACTGTTTTTT. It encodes CASSPQLLDEKLFF.

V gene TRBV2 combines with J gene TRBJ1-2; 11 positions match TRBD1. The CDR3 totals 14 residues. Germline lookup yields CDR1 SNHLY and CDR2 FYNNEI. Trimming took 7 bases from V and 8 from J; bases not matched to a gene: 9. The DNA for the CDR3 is TGTGCCAGCATCGAGGACAGGGGGCGTTGGGGCTACACCTTC. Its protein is CASIEDRGRWGYTF.

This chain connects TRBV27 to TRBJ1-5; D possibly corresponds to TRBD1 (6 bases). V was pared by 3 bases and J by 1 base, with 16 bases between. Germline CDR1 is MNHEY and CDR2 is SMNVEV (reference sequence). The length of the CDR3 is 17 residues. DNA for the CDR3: TGTGCCAGCAGTTTGTTCGGGCAGGGGATGAGCAATCAGCCCCAGCATTTT. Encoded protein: CASSLFGQGMSNQPQHF.

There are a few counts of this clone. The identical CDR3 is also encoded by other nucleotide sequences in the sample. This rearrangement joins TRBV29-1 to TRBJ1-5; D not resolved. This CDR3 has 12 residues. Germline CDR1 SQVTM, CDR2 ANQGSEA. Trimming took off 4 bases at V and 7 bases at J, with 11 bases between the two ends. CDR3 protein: CSVGGLGQPQHF. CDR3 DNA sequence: TGCAGCGTTGGAGGTTTAGGCCAGCCCCAGCATTTT.

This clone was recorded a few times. The CDR3 DNA reads as TGTGCCATCAGAGCTCAGGATAATGAAAAACTGTTTTTT. Protein sequence: CAIRAQDNEKLFF. This sequence joins TRBV10-3 and TRBJ1-4; D not resolved. The CDR3 covers 13 residues. V gave up 6 bases and J gave up 4 bases, with 9 bases separating them. Germline values: CDR1 ENHRY, CDR2 SYGVKD.

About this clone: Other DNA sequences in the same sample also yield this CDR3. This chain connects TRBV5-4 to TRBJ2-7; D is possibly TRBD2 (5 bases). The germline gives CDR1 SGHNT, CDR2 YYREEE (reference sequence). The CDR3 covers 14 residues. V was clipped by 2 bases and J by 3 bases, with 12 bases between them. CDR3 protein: CASSLRGVSYEQYF. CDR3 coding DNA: TGTGCCAGCAGCTTACGGGGTGTCAGCTACGAGCAGTACTTC. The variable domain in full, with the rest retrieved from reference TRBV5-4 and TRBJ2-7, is ETGVTQSPTHLIKTRGQQVTLRCSSQSGHNTVSWYQQALGQGPQFIFQYYREEENGRGNFPPRFSGLQFPNYSSELNVNALELDDSALYLCASSLRGVSYEQYFGPGTRLTVT.

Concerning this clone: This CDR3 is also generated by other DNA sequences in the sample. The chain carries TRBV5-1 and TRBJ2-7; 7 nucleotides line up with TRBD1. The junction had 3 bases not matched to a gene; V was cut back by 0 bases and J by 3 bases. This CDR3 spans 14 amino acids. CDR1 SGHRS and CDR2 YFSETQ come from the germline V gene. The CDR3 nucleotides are TGCGCCAGCAGCTTGGCGACAGGGAGCTACGAGCAGTACTTC. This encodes CASSLATGSYEQYF.

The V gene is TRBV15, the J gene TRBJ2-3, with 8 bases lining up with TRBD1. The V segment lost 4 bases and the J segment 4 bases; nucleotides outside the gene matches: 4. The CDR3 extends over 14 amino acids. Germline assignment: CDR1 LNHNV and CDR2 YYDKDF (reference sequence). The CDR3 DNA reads TGTGCCACCAGCACAACGACAGGGGCAGATACGCAGTATTTT. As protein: CATSTTTGADTQYF.

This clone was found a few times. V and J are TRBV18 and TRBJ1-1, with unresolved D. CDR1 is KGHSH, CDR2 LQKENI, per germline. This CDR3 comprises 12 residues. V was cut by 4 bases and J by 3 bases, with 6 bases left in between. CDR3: CASSREYTEAFF. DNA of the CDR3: TGTGCCAGCTCACGTGAGTACACTGAAGCTTTCTTT.

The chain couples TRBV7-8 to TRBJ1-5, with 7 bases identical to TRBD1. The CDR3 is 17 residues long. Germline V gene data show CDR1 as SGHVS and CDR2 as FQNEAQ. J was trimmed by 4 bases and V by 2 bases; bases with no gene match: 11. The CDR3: CASSLTRRGVSNQPQHF. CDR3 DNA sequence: TGTGCCAGCAGCTTAACCCGCAGGGGGGTCTCTAATCAGCCCCAGCATTTT.

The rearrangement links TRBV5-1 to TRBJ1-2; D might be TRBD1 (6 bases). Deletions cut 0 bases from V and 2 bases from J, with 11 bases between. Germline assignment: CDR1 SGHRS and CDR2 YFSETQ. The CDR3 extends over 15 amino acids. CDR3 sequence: CASSLGSQGNYGYTF. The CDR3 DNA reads TGCGCCAGCAGCTTGGGTTCTCAGGGGAACTATGGCTACACCTTC.

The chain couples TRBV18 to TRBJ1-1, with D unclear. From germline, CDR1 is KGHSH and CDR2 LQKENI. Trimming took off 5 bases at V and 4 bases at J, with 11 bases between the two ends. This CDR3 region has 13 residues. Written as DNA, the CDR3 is TGTGCCAGCTCATTCGAGGGTAGCACTGAAGCTTTCTTT. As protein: CASSFEGSTEAFF.

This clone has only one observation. CDR3 nucleotides: TGTGCCAGCAGCTTCGGGACTAGCACCTACGAGCAGTACTTC. This encodes CASSFGTSTYEQYF. The rearrangement links TRBV5-4 to TRBJ2-7, with 9 bases identical to TRBD2. Trimming at V came to 2 bases and at J to 2 bases, leaving 2 bases not matched to a gene. Looked up from germline, CDR1 is SGHNT and CDR2 is YYREEE (reference sequence). This CDR3 spans 14 amino acids.

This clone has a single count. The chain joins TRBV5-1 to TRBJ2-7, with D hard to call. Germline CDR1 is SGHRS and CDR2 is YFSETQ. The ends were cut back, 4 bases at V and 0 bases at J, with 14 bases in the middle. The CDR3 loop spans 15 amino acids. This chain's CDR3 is CASSPEPSYSYEQYF. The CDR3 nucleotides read TGCGCCAGCAGCCCCGAGCCCAGCTACTCCTACGAGCAGTACTTC. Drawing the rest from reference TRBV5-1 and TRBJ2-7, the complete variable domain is KAGVTQTPRYLIKTRGQQVTLSCSPISGHRSVSWYQQTPGQGLQFLFEYFSETQRNKGNFPGRFSGRQFSNSRSEMNVSTLELGDSALYLCASSPEPSYSYEQYFGPGTRLTVT.

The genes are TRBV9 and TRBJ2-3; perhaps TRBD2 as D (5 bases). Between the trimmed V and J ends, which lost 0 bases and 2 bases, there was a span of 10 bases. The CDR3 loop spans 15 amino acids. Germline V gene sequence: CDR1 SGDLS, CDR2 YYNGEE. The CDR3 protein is CASSVAGSPTDTQYF. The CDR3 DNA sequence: TGTGCCAGCAGCGTAGCGGGGTCCCCCACAGATACGCAGTATTTT.

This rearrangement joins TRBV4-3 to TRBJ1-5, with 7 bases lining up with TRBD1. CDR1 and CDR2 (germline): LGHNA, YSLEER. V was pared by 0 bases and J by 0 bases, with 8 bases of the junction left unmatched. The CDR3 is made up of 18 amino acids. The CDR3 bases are TGCGCCAGCAGCCAAGATCTCAGGGGGGACTATAGCAATCAGCCCCAGCATTTT. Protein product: CASSQDLRGDYSNQPQHF.

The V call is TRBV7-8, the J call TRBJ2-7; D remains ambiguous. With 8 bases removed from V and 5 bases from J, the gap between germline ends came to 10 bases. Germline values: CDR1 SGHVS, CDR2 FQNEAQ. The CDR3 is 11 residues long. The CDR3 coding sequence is TGTGCCAGCTGTGGGGATGACGAGCAGTACTTC. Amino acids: CASCGDDEQYF.

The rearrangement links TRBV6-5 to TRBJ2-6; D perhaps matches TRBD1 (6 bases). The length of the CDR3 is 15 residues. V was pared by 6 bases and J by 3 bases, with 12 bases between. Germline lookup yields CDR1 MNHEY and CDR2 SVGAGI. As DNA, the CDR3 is TGTGCCAGCAGCCTCAGGGGTTATGGGGCCAACGTCCTGACTTTC. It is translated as CASSLRGYGANVLTF.